This TCR beta chain was sequenced for a study of T-cell memory formation after mild COVID-19 (dated by TCRdb to the early 2020s). About the investigation overall: Most TCR sequence clusters were specific to one of the two donors. In two donors, T-cell clones that expanded and contracted after mild COVID-19 were followed by sequencing TCRalpha and TCRbeta repertoires longitudinally. Two young, previously healthy adult volunteers, one female and one male, were included in the cohort. Overall study outcomes, separate from this receptor: The study included only a couple of mild cases, and larger cohorts that include severe cases with pre-infection samples were judged to be necessary. Contracting CD4+ clones turned up mainly in the CM and EM memory subsets, whereas EMRA was where CD8+ clones were enriched. Whether the second-wave clones peaking on day 37 were SARS-CoV-2 specific was not confirmed. Clones contracting from day 15 to 85 had balanced CD4/CD8 phenotypes, while a second wave expanding from day 15 to 37 was biased towards CD4+. The detection of some responding clones in pre-infection memory suggests that pre-existing cross-reactive memory T cells joined the SARS-CoV-2 response.

These reads were obtained on an Illumina NovaSeq 6000. Using 5'RACE with constant-segment primers, TCRalpha and TCRbeta cDNA libraries were constructed, with sample barcodes and unique molecular identifiers added in the process. RNA was extracted from every sample with Trizol reagent. Amplification of the libraries took two PCR steps, and the second step added a second sample barcode plus Illumina TruSeq adapters. Sequencing of the libraries was done on an Illumina NovaSeq, producing 2 x 150 bp paired-end reads. As for the authors' bioinformatics: With migec v1.2.7, reads were demultiplexed and then collapsed into UMI-guided consensus sequences. Using mixcr v2.1.11, the UMI consensuses were aligned to TRA and TRB V and J templates and assembled into clonotypes. A clonotype was counted as expanded or contracted only if both edgeR and NoisET called the change significant, with noise models trained on biological replicates. For edgeR calls, the cutoffs were a false discovery rate-adjusted p below 0.01 and a log2 fold-change threshold of 1. As an exploratory analysis of dynamics, max-normalized trajectories of the 1000 most abundant clonotypes were examined with PCA combined with hierarchical clustering. Each responding clone was given a CD4 or CD8 phenotype based on the CD4+ and CD8+ repertoires, which had been sequenced separately. TCRdb's own reprocessing of the public reads used fastp at Q25 and MiXCR and kept productive beta chains. Rows are unified per CDR3 protein, each entry keeping the most common DNA and genes. TCRdb, rather than the study authors, made the V and J calls. This sample lists about 38,000 distinct CDR3 sequences; about an eighth were detected once. 25% to 30% of the sample is taken by the ten largest.

This clonotype occurred a few times. Its recognized antigen is unknown. Nothing much larger sits one base from this clone, and base qualities are not available. Ficoll-Paque density gradient centrifugation was used to isolate PBMCs. V and J lose 3 bases and 3 bases, and a span of 16 bases separates them. The CDR3 holds 16 amino acids from the cysteine to the phenylalanine. Left in the record is the CDR3 DNA by itself, 48 bases read in frame from the first base. The origin of this receptor is a man aged 18 to 30 who had mild COVID-19 (a few samples of this study predate the infection). The sample titles of this study are shuffled in the database, so cell type and time point are left out; the donor was told from shared clones. The chain uses TRBV12-3 or TRBV12-4 and TRBJ2-3; TRBD2 is possibly the D segment (6 matching bases). The material sequenced was PBMCs or a T cell subset sorted from them (not recorded which). The DNA reads TGTGCCAGCAGTTTGGAGCGGGCTGGCGGGACAGATACGCAGTATTTT. It specifies CASSLERAGGTDTQYF.